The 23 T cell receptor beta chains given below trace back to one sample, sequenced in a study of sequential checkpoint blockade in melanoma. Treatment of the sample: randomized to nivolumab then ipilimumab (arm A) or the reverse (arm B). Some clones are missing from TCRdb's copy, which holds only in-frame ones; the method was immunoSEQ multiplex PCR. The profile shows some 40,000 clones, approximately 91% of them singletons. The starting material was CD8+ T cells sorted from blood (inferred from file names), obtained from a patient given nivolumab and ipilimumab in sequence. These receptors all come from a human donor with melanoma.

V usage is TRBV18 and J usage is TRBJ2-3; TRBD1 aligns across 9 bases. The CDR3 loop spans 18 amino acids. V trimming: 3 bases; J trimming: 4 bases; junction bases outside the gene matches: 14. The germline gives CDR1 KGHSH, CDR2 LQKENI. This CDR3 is CASSPDWDREVHADTQYF. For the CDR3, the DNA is TGTGCCAGCTCACCGGACTGGGACAGGGAGGTGCACGCAGATACGCAGTATTTT.

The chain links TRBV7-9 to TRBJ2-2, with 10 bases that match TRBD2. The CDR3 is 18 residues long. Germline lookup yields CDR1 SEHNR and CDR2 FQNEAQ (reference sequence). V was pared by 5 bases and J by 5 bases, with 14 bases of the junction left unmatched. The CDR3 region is CASSPRRASGRWTGELFF. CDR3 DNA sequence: TGTGCCAGCAGCCCACGGAGGGCTAGCGGGAGATGGACCGGGGAGCTGTTTTTT.

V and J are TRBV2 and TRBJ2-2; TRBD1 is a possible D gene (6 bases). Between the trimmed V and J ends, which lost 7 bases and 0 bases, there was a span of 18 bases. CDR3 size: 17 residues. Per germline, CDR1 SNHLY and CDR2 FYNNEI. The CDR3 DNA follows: TGTGCCAGCACCCCGTTTGGCAGGGGTTCGAACACCGGGGAGCTGTTTTTT. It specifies CASTPFGRGSNTGELFF.

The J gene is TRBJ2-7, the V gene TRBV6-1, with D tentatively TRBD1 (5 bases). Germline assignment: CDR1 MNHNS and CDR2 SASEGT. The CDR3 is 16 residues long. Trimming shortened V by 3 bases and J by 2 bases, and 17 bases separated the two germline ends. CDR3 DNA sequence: TGTGCCAGCAGTGATGGGGCCATGACATATGCCTACGAGCAGTACTTC. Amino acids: CASSDGAMTYAYEQYF.

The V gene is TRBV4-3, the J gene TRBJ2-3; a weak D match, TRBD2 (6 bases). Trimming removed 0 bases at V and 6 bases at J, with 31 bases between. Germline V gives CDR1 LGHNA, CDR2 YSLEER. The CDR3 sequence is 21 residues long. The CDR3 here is CASSQDVRVIGTTRAGDTQYF. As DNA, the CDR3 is TGCGCCAGCAGCCAAGATGTTAGGGTCATCGGCACTACCCGCGCGGGGGATACGCAGTATTTT.

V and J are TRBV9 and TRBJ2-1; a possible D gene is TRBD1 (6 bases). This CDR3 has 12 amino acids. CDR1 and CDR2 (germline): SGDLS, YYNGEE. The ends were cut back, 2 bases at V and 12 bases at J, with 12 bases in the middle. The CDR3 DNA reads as TGTGCCAGCAGCGTCGAACGAGGGGGGCAGTTCTTC. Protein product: CASSVERGGQFF.

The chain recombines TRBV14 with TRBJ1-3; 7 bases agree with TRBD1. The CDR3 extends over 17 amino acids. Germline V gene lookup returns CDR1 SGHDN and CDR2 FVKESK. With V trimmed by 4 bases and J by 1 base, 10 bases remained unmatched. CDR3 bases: TGTGCCAGCAGCCCAGGACAGGTGCCGAGGTCTGGAAACACCATATATTTT. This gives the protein CASSPGQVPRSGNTIYF.

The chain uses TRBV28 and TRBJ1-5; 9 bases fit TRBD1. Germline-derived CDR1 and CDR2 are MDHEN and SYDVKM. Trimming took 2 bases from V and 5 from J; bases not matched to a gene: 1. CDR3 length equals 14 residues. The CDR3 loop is CASSLGQGYQPQHF. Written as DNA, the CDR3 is TGTGCCAGCAGTTTAGGACAGGGGTATCAGCCCCAGCATTTT.

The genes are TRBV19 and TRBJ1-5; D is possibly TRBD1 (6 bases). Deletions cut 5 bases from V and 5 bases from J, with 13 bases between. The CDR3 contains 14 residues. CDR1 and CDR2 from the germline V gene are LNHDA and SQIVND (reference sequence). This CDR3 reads CASSAGTYDQPQHF. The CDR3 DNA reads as TGTGCCAGTAGTGCCGGGACATATGATCAGCCCCAGCATTTT.

The CDR3 sequence: CASSLGGRASEQYF. The CDR3 nucleotides are TGTGCCAGCAGTTTGGGTGGGAGGGCCTCCGAGCAGTACTTC. The chain joins TRBV27 to TRBJ2-7; 7 bases align to TRBD2. Trimming removed 3 bases from V and 6 bases from J; junction bases left unmatched: 8. The CDR3 loop spans 14 amino acids. Germline CDR1 reads MNHEY; CDR2 reads SMNVEV (reference sequence).

CDR3 residues: CASSRPRGSEAFF. In DNA, the CDR3 is TGTGCCAGCAGCCGACCCAGGGGCTCCGAAGCTTTCTTT. This chain connects TRBV27 to TRBJ1-1; maybe TRBD1 (6 bases). This CDR3 is built from 13 residues. Trimming shortened V by 6 bases and J by 8 bases, and 16 bases separated the two germline ends. CDR1 and CDR2 (germline): MNHEY, SMNVEV (reference sequence).

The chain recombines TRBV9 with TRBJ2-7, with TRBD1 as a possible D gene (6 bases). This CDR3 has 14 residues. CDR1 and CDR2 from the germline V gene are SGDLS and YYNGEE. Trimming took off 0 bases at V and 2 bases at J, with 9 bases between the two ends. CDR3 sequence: CASSVAGTTYEQYF. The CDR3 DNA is TGTGCCAGCAGCGTAGCGGGGACAACCTACGAGCAGTACTTC.

The CDR3 region is CASSPRPGQGYEQYF. CDR3 nucleotides: TGTGCCAGCAGCCCTCGACCGGGACAGGGCTACGAGCAGTACTTC. J is TRBJ2-7 and V is TRBV7-3; 9 bases agree with TRBD1. The V gene end was trimmed by 5 bases and the J gene end by 3 bases; junction bases not matched to a gene: 8. The CDR3 is 15 amino acids. CDR1 and CDR2 (germline): SGHTA, FQGTGA.

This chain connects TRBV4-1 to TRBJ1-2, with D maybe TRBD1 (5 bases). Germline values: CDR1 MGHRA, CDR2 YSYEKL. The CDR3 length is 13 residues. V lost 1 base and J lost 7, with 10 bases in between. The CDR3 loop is CASSQAGLGGYTF. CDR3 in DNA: TGCGCCAGCAGCCAAGCAGGGTTAGGTGGCTACACCTTC.

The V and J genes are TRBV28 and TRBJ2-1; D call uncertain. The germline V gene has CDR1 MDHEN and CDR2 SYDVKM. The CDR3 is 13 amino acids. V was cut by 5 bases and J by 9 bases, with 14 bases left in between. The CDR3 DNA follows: TGTGCCAGCAGTGTGCTCCGGTTATTTGAGCAGTTCTTC. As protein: CASSVLRLFEQFF.

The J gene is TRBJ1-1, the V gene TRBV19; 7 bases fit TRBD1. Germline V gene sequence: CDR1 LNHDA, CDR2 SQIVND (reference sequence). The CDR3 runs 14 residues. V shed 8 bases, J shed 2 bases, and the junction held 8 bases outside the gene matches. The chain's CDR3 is CASLGQKVNTEAFF. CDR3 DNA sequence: TGTGCCAGTTTGGGACAGAAAGTTAACACTGAAGCTTTCTTT.

In nucleotides, the CDR3 is TGCGCCAGCAGCTTGGAGCCCGGGAGCTACGAGCAGTACTTC. Amino acid sequence: CASSLEPGSYEQYF. The V gene is TRBV5-1, the J gene TRBJ2-7, with a tentative D call TRBD2 (6 bases). Between the trimmed V and J ends, which lost 0 bases and 3 bases, there was a span of 10 bases. CDR3 length: 14 amino acids. Germline V gene data show CDR1 as SGHRS and CDR2 as YFSETQ.

The CDR3, as DNA: TGTGCCAGTAGACCACAGGGCGAGGAGACCCAGTACTTC. Amino acids: CASRPQGEETQYF. This chain uses TRBV19 with TRBJ2-5; tentatively, D is TRBD1 (6 bases). Trimming took 6 bases from V and 5 from J, leaving 13 bases between them. Per germline, CDR1 LNHDA and CDR2 SQIVND (reference sequence). The CDR3 spans 13 residues.

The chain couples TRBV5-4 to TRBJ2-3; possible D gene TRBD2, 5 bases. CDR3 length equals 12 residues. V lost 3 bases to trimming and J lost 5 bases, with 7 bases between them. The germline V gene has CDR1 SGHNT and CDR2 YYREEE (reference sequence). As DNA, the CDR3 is TGTGCCAGCAGCTACGGAGGAGATACGCAGTATTTT. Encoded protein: CASSYGGDTQYF. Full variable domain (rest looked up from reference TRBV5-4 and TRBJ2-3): ETGVTQSPTHLIKTRGQQVTLRCSSQSGHNTVSWYQQALGQGPQFIFQYYREEENGRGNFPPRFSGLQFPNYSSELNVNALELDDSALYLCASSYGGDTQYFGPGTRLTVL.

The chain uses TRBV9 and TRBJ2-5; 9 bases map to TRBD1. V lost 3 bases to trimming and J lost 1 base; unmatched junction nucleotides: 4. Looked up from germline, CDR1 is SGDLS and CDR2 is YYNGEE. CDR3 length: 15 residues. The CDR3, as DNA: TGTGCCAGCAGCGGACAGGGGGTCATCCAAGAGACCCAGTACTTC. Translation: CASSGQGVIQETQYF.

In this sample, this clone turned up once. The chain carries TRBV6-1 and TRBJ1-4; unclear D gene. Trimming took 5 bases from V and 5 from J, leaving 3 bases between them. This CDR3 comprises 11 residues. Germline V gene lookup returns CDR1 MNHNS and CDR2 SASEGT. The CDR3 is CASSRNEKLFF. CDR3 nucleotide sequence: TGTGCCAGCAGTCGGAATGAAAAACTGTTTTTT.

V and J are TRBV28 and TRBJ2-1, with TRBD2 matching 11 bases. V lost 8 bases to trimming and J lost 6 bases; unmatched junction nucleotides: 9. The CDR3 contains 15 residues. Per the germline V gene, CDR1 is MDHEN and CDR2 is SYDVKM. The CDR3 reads CASFPGLAAFNEQFF. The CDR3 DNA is TGTGCCAGCTTTCCGGGACTAGCGGCGTTCAATGAGCAGTTCTTC.

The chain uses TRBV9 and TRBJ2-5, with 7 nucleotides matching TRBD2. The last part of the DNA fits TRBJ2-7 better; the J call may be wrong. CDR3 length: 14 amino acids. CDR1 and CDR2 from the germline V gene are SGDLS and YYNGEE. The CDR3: CASSVIAGAYEQYF. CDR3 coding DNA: TGTGCCAGCAGCGTAATCGCGGGAGCCTACGAGCAGTACTTC.